This is a list of T cell receptor beta chains from one sample in a study of blood T cell repertoires in COVID-19. Libraries were prepared by immunoSEQ multiplex PCR; TCRdb keeps only in-frame clonotypes and omits some of them. There are 300,000 to 400,000 clones in the sample; roughly 85% occur only once, and about 4.2% lies in the top ten. The sample consisted of PBMCs or T cells enriched from blood (not recorded which). These receptors were collected from a woman between 40 and 55 years old with acute COVID-19. Both conserved end residues are trimmed from each CDR3.

TRBJ1-2 | TRBV6-5 | ASSYGPPIYYGYT
TRBJ1-2 | TRBV24-1 | ATSDGAATFYGYT
TRBJ2-1 | TRBV28 | ASSSPLDSYNEQF
TRBJ2-2 | TRBV29-1 | SVRDYTGELF
TRBJ2-3 | TRBV4-1 | ASSQEPTFYGGRPSTDTQY
TRBJ1-5 | TRBV6-1 | ASSETWDWTSEKPQH
TRBJ1-6 | TRBV2 | ASKDYGQIHSPLH
TRBJ1-1 | TRBV3-1/TRBV3-2 | ASPEGAPGTEAF
TRBJ2-5 | TRBV28 | ASSLFGETQY
TRBJ2-7 | TRBV7-2 | ASSINPGQAYEQY
TRBJ1-4 | TRBV10-3 | AISTPGEGEKLF
TRBJ1-6 | TRBV2 | ASSVDRGSSYNSPLH
TRBJ2-5 | TRBV24-1 | ATSEPRQGALGGETQY
TRBJ2-3 | TRBV10-3 | AIWTRRLAGENISTDTQY
TRBJ2-6 | TRBV7-9 | ASIHWGTGYSGANVLT
TRBJ1-5 | TRBV29-1 | SVGTGNSNQPQH
TRBJ1-5 | TRBV6-1 | ASSDGQGARGQPQH
TRBJ1-1 | TRBV25-1 | ASSDPSGYTEAF
TRBJ2-3 | TRBV5-1 | ASSEATDTQY
TRBJ1-3 | TRBV10-3 | AISEGTATAGNTIY
TRBJ2-7 | TRBV27 | ASRTMPGQGPYEQY
TRBJ1-1 | TRBV6-5 | ASSRGQGVAEAF
TRBJ2-7 | TRBV2 | ASSEGFWDSSYEQY
TRBJ2-5 | TRBV7-2 | ASSPKAGRETQY
TRBJ1-6 | TRBV7-2 | ASSTRTGVGSPLH
TRBJ1-4 | TRBV10-2 | ASSESQRRNEKLF
TRBJ2-7 | TRBV25-1 | ASSDRDRSYEQY
TRBJ1-2 | TRBV10-3 | AINTWEGLGYT
TRBJ2-1 | TRBV25-1 | ASRGRGSYNEQF
TRBJ1-5 | TRBV6-1 | ASSEIDRASQPQH
TRBJ1-5 | TRBV2 | ASSGGPNQPQH